This T cell receptor (beta chain) derives from a study of human T cells and chemical hapten exposure (dated by TCRdb to 2020 to 2023). Looking at the study overall: For sensitization, 2% DPC in acetone was applied to a roughly 2 cm by roughly 2 cm area of upper inner arm skin. The mostly female patient cohort included alopecia areata with under or over 50% scalp involvement, alopecia totalis and alopecia universalis. For TCR sequencing, blood came from about 28 alopecia patients at anywhere from one to four time points (pre-sensitization, 2, 6 and 24 weeks). Throughout the study period of 20 to 25 weeks, patients also received therapeutic DPC doses to the scalp every week. Blood samples were taken from patients before sensitization (week 0) and at 2, 6 and about 24 weeks after DPC sensitization. Patch testing on the upper back used Finn chambers containing 0.01% DPC, with scoring done after 6 days according to International Contact Dermatitis Research Group standards. In alopecia patients, the study followed how the peripheral blood TCR repertoire changed in vivo over primary and secondary sensitization to diphenylcyclopropenone (DPC), a hapten. Libraries were pooled for sequencing, and variation in per-sample TCR yields was attributed mainly to small differences in library volumes within the pool. The investigation overall reported the following: Expanded TCRs formed significantly more large CDR3 similarity clusters than pre-sensitization or healthy control sets, consistent with antigen-driven responses. Alopecia, a presumed autoimmune disease, was present in all patients, so the immune response of the patients might differ from that of healthy individuals. No change with DPC sensitization was found in the number of TCRs above 1 in 1000 frequency, and no evidence of global repertoire structure alterations was found. A positive correlation was found between the number of PT1 expanded TCRs and patch test score, with significance reached at thresholds 8, 16 and 32 but not 4. Repeated subsampling changed both the strength of the expansion versus patch-test correlation and the threshold at which the correlation became significant.

Library construction relied on RACE. The sequencer was a NextSeq 500. During library preparation, unique molecular identifiers were attached to individual cDNA molecules so that TCRs could be counted in a quantitative, reproducible way. For every blood RNA sample, sequencing covered both the TCR alpha and TCR beta chains. As for the original processing: The median number of TCRs per sample was 95,638, ranging from roughly 20,000 to 700,000. The Decombinator software suite was used to annotate the V, J and CDR3 of the TCR reads. For PS versus PT1 abundance plots, all samples were subsampled to the same number of TCRs (28,000). Expanded TCRs were defined as absent before sensitization and observed at least eight times at the 2-week time point. TCRdb trimmed the raw reads at Q25, called clones with MiXCR and kept productive beta chains. Merged by CDR3 protein, the rows form single entries marked with the most common genes and DNA. TCRdb's processing, not the authors', yielded these V and J calls. The sample table records around 380,000 distinct CDR3 sequences; approximately 4.4% of these occur just once. Around 2.3% of the sample comes from the top ten.

Note on this clonotype: The target of this receptor is not known. No base quality values were provided; no much bigger clone lies one nucleotide off.

Sample time point, as interpreted from the label and publication: patch test 1, 2 weeks after DPC sensitization. The treatment or condition label here, explained by the study, means: therapeutic diphenylcyclopropenone sensitization with weekly scalp DPC. At every patch-test visit, the blood draw took place before the patch test was put on. To be eligible, patients had to be aged 18 to 70, diagnosed with alopecia and judged suitable for DPC therapy, while pregnant patients were excluded. Total RNA was extracted from unfractionated whole blood collected in Tempus Blood RNA tubes. This TCR was sampled from a woman in her 50s with alopecia areata. Some clones in this sample may be carry-over from other donors' samples. The sample was whole blood, taken in connection with sensitization to the hapten diphenylcyclopropenone (DPC).

This receptor carries the CDR3 CASSPRGQGARPVTEAFF. Read as DNA, the sequence is TGTGCCAGCTCACCACGTGGACAGGGGGCGCGTCCGGTCACTGAAGCTTTCTTT. The V and J segments used are TRBV18 and TRBJ1-1; the junction holds 11 bases that match TRBD1. The V end gives up 1 base and the J end 4 bases, leaving 11 bases in the junction not matched to a gene. The CDR3 contains 18 residues, cysteine and phenylalanine counted. CDR3 DNA is the only sequence kept; it has 54 bases, read in frame from the first base. According to the germline V gene, CDR1 reads KGHSH and CDR2 reads LQKENI.